This T cell receptor (beta chain) was documented in a study of shared clonotypes between healthy human individuals. J was trimmed by 1 base and V by 3 bases; bases with no gene match: 5. The length of the CDR3 is 15 residues. Germline V CDR1 and CDR2: KGHSH, LQKENI. Every immunoSEQ plate was one replicate of a subset's evenly spread DNA. The assay was immunoSEQ multiplex PCR, and TCRdb's table has in-frame clones only and misses some. In the table there are roughly 2 million clones, 85% to 95% of which are singletons. The gene calls are TRBV18 and TRBJ2-7; TRBD2 aligns across 8 bases. The clonotype originates from a man aged 18 to 30 in good health. The sample comprised naive CD4+ T cells sorted from blood. Subset: CD45RA+ positively selected. The CDR3 DNA follows: TGTGCCAGCTCACCTGGGACTAGAGAGTCCTACGAGCAGTACTTC. Residues: CASSPGTRESYEQYF.